The 12 T cell receptor beta chains presented below share a single source sample, sequenced in a study of blood T cells in healthy people across ages. The authors ran a second PCR of roughly 7 to 11 cycles using a sample-barcoded 5' primer and a J-beta primer mix. MiXCR, applied by TCRdb to the 5' RACE reads, yields one record per CDR3 protein. The sample has fewer than 2 million distinct CDR3 sequences; 30% to 40% are singletons. Sequenced input: blood. These receptor sequences come from a human donor in good health.

This sequence joins TRBV29-1 and TRBJ1-1; 8 bases fit TRBD1. The CDR3 is 12 residues long. With V trimmed by 4 bases and J by 9 bases, 7 bases remained unmatched. CDR1 and CDR2 from the germline V gene are SQVTM and ANQGSEA. CDR3 protein: CSVAGQAVKAFF. The CDR3 bases are TGCAGCGTTGCGGGACAGGCCGTGAAAGCTTTCTTT.

This clonotype was detected a few times. The rearrangement uses TRBV27 and TRBJ2-5, with D uncertain. The CDR3 contains 14 residues. V gave up 4 bases and J gave up 0 bases, with 9 bases separating them. Germline loops: CDR1 MNHEY, CDR2 SMNVEV (reference sequence). The CDR3 nucleotides read TGTGCCAGCAGTTATTTGGGGAACCAAGAGACCCAGTACTTC. Its protein is CASSYLGNQETQYF.

The V call is TRBV12-3 or TRBV12-4, the J call TRBJ2-4; D gene unclear. The closer fit of TRBJ2-5 to the DNA end suggests the J call may be wrong. CDR3 size: 13 residues. This chain's CDR3 is CASSFNRKETQYF. The CDR3 region has the DNA TGTGCCAGCAGTTTCAATAGGAAAGAGACCCAGTACTTC.

The CDR3 region is CASSLRGEFGEKLFF. CDR3 DNA: TGCGCCAGCAGCTTAAGGGGGGAGTTCGGTGAAAAACTGTTTTTT. The genes are TRBV5-1 and TRBJ1-4; D might be TRBD1 (6 bases). The length of the CDR3 is 15 residues. With 2 bases removed from V and 7 bases from J, the gap between germline ends came to 15 bases. Germline CDR1 and CDR2: SGHRS and YFSETQ.

The V call is TRBV6-1, the J call TRBJ2-7; TRBD1 agrees at 11 bases. The CDR3 is 14 amino acids. The J segment lost 4 bases and the V segment lost 7 bases, leaving 6 bases of the junction unmatched. Germline assignment: CDR1 MNHNS and CDR2 SASEGT. The CDR3 nucleotides read TGTGCCAGCAAAAGGGACAGGGGGGATTACGAGCAGTACTTC. Its protein is CASKRDRGDYEQYF.

CDR3 residues: CASTFGTRTSYEQYF. CDR3 DNA sequence: TGTGCCAGCACTTTTGGGACACGGACATCCTACGAGCAGTACTTC. This sequence joins TRBV6-6 and TRBJ2-7, with D perhaps TRBD1 (6 bases). This CDR3 contains 15 residues. Deletions cut 7 bases from V and 1 base from J, with 17 bases between. Germline V gives CDR1 MNHNY, CDR2 SVGAGI (reference sequence).

This clonotype was counted only a few times. The V and J genes are TRBV20-1 and TRBJ2-3, with 8 bases that match TRBD1. Germline CDR1 and CDR2: DFQATT and SNEGSKA (reference sequence). V was clipped by 5 bases and J by 6 bases; unmatched bases: 10. This CDR3 contains 14 residues. Here the CDR3 DNA reads TGCAGTGCTGCCAGGGGGCTGGAGGGGGATACGCAGTATTTT. Translating gives CSAARGLEGDTQYF.

The chain carries TRBV29-1 and TRBJ2-1, with 9 bases lining up with TRBD2. The V and J ends lost 7 bases and 3 bases, in that order; junction bases with no gene match: 10. Germline V gene data show CDR1 as SQVTM and CDR2 as ANQGSEA. CDR3 size: 15 residues. The CDR3 nucleotides are TGCAGCGCCGATCGGAGCGGGGGGTACTACAATGAGCAGTTCTTC. This encodes CSADRSGGYYNEQFF.

The chain carries TRBV13 and TRBJ2-5, with TRBD1 identical over 10 bases. Germline loops: CDR1 PRHDT, CDR2 FYEKMQ (reference sequence). The CDR3 totals 16 residues. The V segment lost 4 bases and the J segment 2 bases; nucleotides outside the gene matches: 7. The CDR3 bases are TGTGCCAGCAGCTCAAACTGGGGACAGGGGCAAGAGACCCAGTACTTC. Protein product: CASSSNWGQGQETQYF.

The genes are TRBV6-2 or TRBV6-3 and TRBJ2-1; D possibly corresponds to TRBD1 (6 bases). The CDR3 is 16 amino acids. The V end lost 6 bases, the J end lost 7 bases, and 22 bases lay between the germline ends. Germline assignment: CDR1 MNHEY and CDR2 SVGEGT. CDR3 sequence: CASRNTLTGILNEQFF. The CDR3 region has the DNA TGTGCCAGCAGAAATACTCTAACAGGGATTTTAAATGAGCAGTTCTTC.

This sequence joins TRBV28 and TRBJ2-5, with TRBD1 identical over 7 bases. V was pared by 6 bases and J by 2 bases, with 9 bases of the junction left unmatched. The CDR3 has 15 amino acids. Germline lookup yields CDR1 MDHEN and CDR2 SYDVKM. The CDR3 bases are TGTGCCAGCAGCCCTGGGACAGTTTATCAAGAGACCCAGTACTTC. It translates to CASSPGTVYQETQYF.

This clonotype turned up a few times. The V gene is TRBV2, the J gene TRBJ2-5; TRBD2 matches at 7 bases. In germline, CDR1 is SNHLY, CDR2 FYNNEI. CDR3 size: 15 residues. V was pared by 6 bases and J by 5 bases, with 12 bases of the junction left unmatched. The CDR3 region is CASSLDGGLVETQYF. The CDR3 DNA reads TGTGCCAGCAGCCTGGACGGGGGGTTGGTCGAGACCCAGTACTTC. The full variable domain, rest sourced from reference TRBV2 and TRBJ2-5, is EPEVTQTPSHQVTQMGQEVILRCVPISNHLYFYWYRQILGQKVEFLVSFYNNEISEKSEIFDDQFSVERPDGSNFTLKIRSTKLEDSAMYFCASSLDGGLVETQYFGPGTRLLVL.